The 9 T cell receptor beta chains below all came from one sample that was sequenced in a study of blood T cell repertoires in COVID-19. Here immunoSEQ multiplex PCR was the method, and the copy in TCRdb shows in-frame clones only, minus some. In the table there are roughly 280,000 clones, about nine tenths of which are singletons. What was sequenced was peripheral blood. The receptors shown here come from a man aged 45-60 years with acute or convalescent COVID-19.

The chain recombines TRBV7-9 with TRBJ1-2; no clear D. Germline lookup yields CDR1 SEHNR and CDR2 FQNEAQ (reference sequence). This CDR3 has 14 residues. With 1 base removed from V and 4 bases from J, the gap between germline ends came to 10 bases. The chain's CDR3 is CASSLERVTYGYTF. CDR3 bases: TGTGCCAGCAGCTTAGAGCGGGTCACCTATGGCTACACCTTC.

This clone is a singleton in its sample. CDR3 coding DNA: TGTGCCAGCAGCCCGGGACTAGCGGACACCGGGGAGCTGTTTTTT. Its protein product is CASSPGLADTGELFF. V gene TRBV11-3 combines with J gene TRBJ2-2; 11 bases match TRBD2. The ends lost 5 bases at V and 3 bases at J; junction bases unmatched: 2. CDR3 size: 15 residues. The germline V gene has CDR1 SGHNT and CDR2 YENEEA.

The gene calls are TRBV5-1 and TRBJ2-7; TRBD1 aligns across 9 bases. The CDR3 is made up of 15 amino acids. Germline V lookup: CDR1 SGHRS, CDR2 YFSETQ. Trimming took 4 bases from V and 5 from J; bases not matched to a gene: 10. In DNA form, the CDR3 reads TGCGCCAGCAGCACCCCCGGGACAGGGTTGAACGAGCAGTACTTC. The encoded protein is CASSTPGTGLNEQYF. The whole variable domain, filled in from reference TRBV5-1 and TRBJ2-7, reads KAGVTQTPRYLIKTRGQQVTLSCSPISGHRSVSWYQQTPGQGLQFLFEYFSETQRNKGNFPGRFSGRQFSNSRSEMNVSTLELGDSALYLCASSTPGTGLNEQYFGPGTRLTVT.

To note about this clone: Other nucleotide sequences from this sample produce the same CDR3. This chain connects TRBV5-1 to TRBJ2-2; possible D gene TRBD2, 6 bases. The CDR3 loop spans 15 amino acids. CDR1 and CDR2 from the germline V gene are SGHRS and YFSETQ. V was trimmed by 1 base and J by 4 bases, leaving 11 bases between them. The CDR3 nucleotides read TGCGCCAGCAGCTTGATGCAGGGAGGCACCGGGGAGCTGTTTTTT. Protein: CASSLMQGGTGELFF.

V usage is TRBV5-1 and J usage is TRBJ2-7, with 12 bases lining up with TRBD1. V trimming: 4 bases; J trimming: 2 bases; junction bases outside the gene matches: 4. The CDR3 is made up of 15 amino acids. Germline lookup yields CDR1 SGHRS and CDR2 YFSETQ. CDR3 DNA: TGCGCCAGCAGCCAGGGGACAGGGGGCCCCTACGAGCAGTACTTC. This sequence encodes CASSQGTGGPYEQYF.

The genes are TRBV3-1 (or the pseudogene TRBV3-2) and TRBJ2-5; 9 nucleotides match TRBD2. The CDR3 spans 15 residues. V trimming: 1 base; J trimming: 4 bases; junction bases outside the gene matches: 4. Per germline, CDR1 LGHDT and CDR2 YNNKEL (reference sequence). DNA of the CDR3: TGTGCCAGCAGCCAAGCAGGGGGACTAGCAGAGACCCAGTACTTC. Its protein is CASSQAGGLAETQYF.

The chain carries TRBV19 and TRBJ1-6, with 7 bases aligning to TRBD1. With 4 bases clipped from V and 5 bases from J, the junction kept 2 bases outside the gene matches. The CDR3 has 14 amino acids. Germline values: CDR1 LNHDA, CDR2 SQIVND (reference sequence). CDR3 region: CASSRTGDNSPLHF. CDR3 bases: TGTGCCAGTAGTAGGACAGGAGATAATTCACCCCTCCACTTT.

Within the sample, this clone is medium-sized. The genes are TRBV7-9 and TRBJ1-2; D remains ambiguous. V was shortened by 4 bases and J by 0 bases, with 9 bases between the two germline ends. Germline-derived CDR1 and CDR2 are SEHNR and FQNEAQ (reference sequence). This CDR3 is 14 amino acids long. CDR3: CASSSSSANYGYTF. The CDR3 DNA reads TGTGCCAGCAGCTCGTCAAGCGCTAACTATGGCTACACCTTC.

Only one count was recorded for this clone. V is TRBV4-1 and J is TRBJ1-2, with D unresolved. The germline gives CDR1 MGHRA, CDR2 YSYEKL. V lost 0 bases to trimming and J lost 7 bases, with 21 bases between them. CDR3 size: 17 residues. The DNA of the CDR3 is TGCGCCAGCAGCCAAGATGGGTGGTCTATGACCCGCGGTGGCTACACCTTC. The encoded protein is CASSQDGWSMTRGGYTF.